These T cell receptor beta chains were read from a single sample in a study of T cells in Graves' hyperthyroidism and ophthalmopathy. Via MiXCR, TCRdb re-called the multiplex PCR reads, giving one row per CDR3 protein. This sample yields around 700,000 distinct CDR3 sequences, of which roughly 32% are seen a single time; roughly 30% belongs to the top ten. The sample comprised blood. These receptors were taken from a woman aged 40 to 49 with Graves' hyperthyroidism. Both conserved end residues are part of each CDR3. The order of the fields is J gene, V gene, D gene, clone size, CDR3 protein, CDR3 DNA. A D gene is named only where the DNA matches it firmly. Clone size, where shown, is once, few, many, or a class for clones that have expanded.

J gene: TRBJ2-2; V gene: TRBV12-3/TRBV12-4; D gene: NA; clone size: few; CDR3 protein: CAGTGKNTGELFF; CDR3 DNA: TGTGCCGGGACCGGGAAAAACACCGGGGAGCTGTTTTTT
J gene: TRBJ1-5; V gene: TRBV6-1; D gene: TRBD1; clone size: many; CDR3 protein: CASSETGALAQHF; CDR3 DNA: TGTGCCAGCAGTGAGACAGGGGCCCTGGCCCAGCATTTT
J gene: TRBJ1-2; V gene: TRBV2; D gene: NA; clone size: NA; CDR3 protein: CASSLGIPGHGYTF; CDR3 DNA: TGTGCCAGCAGTTTAGGAATCCCGGGGCATGGCTACACCTTC
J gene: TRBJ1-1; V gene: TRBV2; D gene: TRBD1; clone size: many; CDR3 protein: CASSKGQGDGDTEAFF; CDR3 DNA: TGTGCCAGCAGTAAAGGACAGGGCGACGGGGACACTGAAGCTTTCTTT
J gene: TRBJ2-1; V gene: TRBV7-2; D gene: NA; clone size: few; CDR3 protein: CASSLEAVQFF; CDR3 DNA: TGTGCCAGCAGCTTAGAGGCGGTGCAGTTCTTC
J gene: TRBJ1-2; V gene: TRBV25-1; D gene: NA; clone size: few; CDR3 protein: CASLGRDGYTF; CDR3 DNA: TGTGCCAGTCTCGGACGGGATGGCTACACCTTC
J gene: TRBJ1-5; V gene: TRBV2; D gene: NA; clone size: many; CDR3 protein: CASTPQGGNQPQHF; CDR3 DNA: TGTGCCAGCACGCCCCAGGGAGGAAATCAGCCCCAGCATTTT
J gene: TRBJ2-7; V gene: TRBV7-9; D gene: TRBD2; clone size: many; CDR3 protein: CASSLTSGSMQQYF; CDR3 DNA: TGTGCCAGCAGCCTGACTAGCGGGAGTATGCAGCAGTACTTC
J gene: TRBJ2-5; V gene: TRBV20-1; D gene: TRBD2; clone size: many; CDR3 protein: CSASHWTSGQETQYF; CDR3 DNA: TGCAGTGCTAGCCATTGGACTAGCGGGCAAGAGACCCAGTACTTC
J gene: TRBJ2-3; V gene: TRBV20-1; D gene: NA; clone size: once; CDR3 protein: CSARPKPTREDTQYF; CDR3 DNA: TGCAGTGCAAGGCCAAAACCCACGAGAGAAGATACGCAGTATTTT
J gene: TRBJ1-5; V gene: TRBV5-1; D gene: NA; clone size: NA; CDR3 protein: CASSPGGRDPNQPQHF; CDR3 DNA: TGCGCCAGCAGCCCAGGAGGCCGGGACCCAAATCAGCCCCAGCATTTT
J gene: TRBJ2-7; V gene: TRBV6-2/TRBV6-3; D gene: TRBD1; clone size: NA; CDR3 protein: CASRNTAGTEYF; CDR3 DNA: TGTGCCAGCAGGAATACAGCCGGGACAGAGTACTTC
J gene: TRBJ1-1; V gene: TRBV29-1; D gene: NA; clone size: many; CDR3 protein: CSVEDRGGFGNTEAFF; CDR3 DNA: TGCAGCGTTGAAGATCGCGGTGGGTTCGGGAACACTGAAGCTTTCTTT
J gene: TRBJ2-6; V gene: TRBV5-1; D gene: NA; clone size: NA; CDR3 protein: CASSLSPGNFAEAF; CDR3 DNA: TGCGCCAGCAGCTTGTCCCCAGGGAATTTCGCTGAAGCTTTC
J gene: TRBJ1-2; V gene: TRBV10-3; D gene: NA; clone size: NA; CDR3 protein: CAISGVVGSGNTF; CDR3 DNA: NA
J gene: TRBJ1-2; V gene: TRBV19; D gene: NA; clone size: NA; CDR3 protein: CASSIGRAYGYTF; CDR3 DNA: TGTGCCAGTAGTATCGGCAGAGCCTATGGCTACACCTTC
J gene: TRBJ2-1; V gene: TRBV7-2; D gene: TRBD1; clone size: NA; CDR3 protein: CASSSNRGEISYNEQFF; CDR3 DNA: TGTGCCAGCAGCTCGAACAGGGGGGAGATCTCCTACAATGAGCAGTTCTTC
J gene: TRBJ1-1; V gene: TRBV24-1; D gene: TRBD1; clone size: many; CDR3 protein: CATSRTGSKAFF; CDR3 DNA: TGTGCCACCAGTCGGACAGGCTCGAAAGCTTTCTTT
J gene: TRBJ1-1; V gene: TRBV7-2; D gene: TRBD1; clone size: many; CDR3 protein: CASSTGTGGTEAFF; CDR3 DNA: TGTGCCAGCAGTACCGGGACAGGGGGAACTGAAGCTTTCTTT
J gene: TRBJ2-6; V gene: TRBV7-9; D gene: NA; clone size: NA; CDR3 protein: CASSAAPGALSGANVLTF; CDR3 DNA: TGTGCCAGCAGCGCGGCGCCGGGGGCACTCTCTGGGGCCAACGTCCTGACTTTC
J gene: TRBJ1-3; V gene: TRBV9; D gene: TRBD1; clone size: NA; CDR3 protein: CASSARSGTGDSTIYF; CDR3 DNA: TGTGCCAGCAGCGCGAGATCCGGGACAGGGGACAGCACCATATATTTT
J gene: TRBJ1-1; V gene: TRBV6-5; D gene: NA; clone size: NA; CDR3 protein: CASSQGFGAFF; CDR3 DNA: TGTGCCAGCAGCCAGGGTTTCGGAGCTTTCTTT
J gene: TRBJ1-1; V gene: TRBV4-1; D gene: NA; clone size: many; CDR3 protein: CASSPLTANTEAFF; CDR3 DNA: TGCGCCAGCAGCCCACTGACAGCGAACACTGAAGCTTTCTTT
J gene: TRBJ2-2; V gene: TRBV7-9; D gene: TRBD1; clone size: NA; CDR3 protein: CASSAGTGGNTGELFF; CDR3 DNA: TGTGCCAGCAGCGCGGGGACAGGGGGGAACACCGGGGAGCTGTTTTTT
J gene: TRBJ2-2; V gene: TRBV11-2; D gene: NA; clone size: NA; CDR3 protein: CASSSLRLNTGEPFF; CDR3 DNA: TGTGCCAGCAGCTCACTTAGACTCAACACCGGGGAGCCGTTTTTT
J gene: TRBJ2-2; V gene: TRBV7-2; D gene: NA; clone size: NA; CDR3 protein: CASSYSSHAGANTGELFF; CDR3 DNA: TGTGCCAGCAGTTACTCGAGTCACGCGGGGGCTAACACCGGGGAGCTGTTTTTT
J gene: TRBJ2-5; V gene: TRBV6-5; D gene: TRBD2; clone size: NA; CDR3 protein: CASSYGSGSTETQYF; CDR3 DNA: TGTGCCAGCAGTTACGGTAGCGGGAGTACTGAGACCCAGTACTTC
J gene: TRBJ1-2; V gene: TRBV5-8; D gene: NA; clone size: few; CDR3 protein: CASSLRGDSGYTF; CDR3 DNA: TGTGCCAGCAGCTTGAGGGGGGATTCTGGCTACACCTTC
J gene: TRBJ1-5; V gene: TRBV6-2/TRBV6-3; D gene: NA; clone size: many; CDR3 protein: CASSYLWNQPQHF; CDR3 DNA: TGTGCCAGCAGTTACCTGTGGAATCAGCCCCAGCATTTT
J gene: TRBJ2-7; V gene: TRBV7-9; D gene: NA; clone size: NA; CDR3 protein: CASSRNRRGASYEQYF; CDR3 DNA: TGTGCCAGCAGCCGAAACCGCCGCGGGGCCTCCTACGAGCAGTACTTC
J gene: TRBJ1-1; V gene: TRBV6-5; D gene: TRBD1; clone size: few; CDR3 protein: CASSLGQGAKNTEAFF; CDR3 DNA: TGTGCCAGCAGCCTGGGACAGGGGGCGAAGAACACTGAAGCTTTCTTT
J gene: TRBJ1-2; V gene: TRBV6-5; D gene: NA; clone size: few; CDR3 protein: CASSYSPGLYGYTF; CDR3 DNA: TGTGCCAGCAGTTACTCTCCAGGGCTCTATGGCTACACCTTC
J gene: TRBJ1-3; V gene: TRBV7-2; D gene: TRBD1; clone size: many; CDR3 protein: CASSQQTGTGNTIYF; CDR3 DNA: TGTGCCAGCAGCCAACAGACAGGGACTGGAAACACCATATATTTT
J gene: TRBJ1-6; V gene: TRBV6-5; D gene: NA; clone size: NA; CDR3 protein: CASSYGIIPGRGNSPLHF; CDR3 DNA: TGTGCCAGCAGTTACGGCATAATCCCGGGACGGGGGAATTCACCCCTCCACTTT
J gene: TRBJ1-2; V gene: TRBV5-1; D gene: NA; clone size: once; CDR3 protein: CASSSETLWDGYTF; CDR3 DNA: TGCGCCAGCAGCTCGGAGACCCTATGGGATGGCTACACCTTC
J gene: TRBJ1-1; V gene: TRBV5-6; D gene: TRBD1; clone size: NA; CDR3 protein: CASSSETGGITEAFF; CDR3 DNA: TGTGCCAGCAGCTCAGAGACAGGGGGAATCACTGAAGCTTTCTTT
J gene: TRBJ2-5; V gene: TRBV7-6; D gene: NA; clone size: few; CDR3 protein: CASSLMKGREETQYF; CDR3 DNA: TGTGCCAGCAGCCTAATGAAAGGAAGGGAAGAGACCCAGTACTTC
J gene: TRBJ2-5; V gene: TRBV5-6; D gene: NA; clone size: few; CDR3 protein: CASSTDRYQETQYF; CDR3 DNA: TGTGCCAGCAGCACCGACAGGTACCAAGAGACCCAGTACTTC
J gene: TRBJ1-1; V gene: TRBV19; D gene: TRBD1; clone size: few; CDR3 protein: CASSIQTGFDTEAFF; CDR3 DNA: TGTGCCAGTAGTATTCAGACAGGGTTTGACACTGAAGCTTTCTTT
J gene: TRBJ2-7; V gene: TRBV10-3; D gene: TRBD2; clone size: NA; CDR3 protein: CAISERTSGLLEQYF; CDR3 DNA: TGTGCCATCAGTGAACGGACTAGCGGGCTTCTGGAGCAGTACTTC
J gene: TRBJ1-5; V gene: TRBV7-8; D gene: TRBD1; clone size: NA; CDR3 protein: CAGSLTGESQHF; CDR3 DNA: TGTGCCGGCAGCTTGACAGGGGAGTCCCAGCATTTT
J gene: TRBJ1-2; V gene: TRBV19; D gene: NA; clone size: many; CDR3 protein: CASTPPTANYGYTF; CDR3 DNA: TGTGCCAGTACCCCCCCAACGGCTAACTATGGCTACACCTTC